Sequencing of this T cell receptor beta chain was carried out in a study of T cell repertoires in cytomegalovirus infection. Study context: In public TCR beta signatures, there were indications of both CMV infection and matching HLA type.

Study-wide points: Summed public TCR beta family frequency identified CMV carriers bearing the relevant HLA. Within the response measured ex vivo, HLA-C-restricted CMV-specific TCR beta clonotypes were dominant.

TCRdb reanalysed the reads using MiXCR and keeps one entry per CDR3 protein. The sample comprises 600,000 to 800,000 distinct CDR3 sequences, 20% to 25% of which are singletons, and 8% rests with the top ten. The V end was cut by 1 base, the J end by 5 bases, with 15 bases between. This CDR3 contains 16 residues. Germline-derived CDR1 and CDR2 are SGHVS and FNYEAQ. This clonotype was observed at least ten times. What it binds is not known. The chain uses TRBV7-6 and TRBJ2-1, with a tentative D call TRBD1 (6 bases). The sample was CD8+ T cells from PBMCs. The receptor comes from a human donor in good health (CMV status not recorded). Some clones in this sample may be carry-over from other donors' samples. The CDR3 loop reads CASSLETGQLDNEQFF. The CDR3 nucleotides read TGTGCCAGCAGCTTAGAGACAGGACAGTTGGACAATGAGCAGTTCTTC.